One and the same sample provided the 22 T cell receptor beta chains below, sequenced in a study of blood T cells in healthy people across ages. With a J-beta primer mix and a sample-barcoded 5' primer, a second PCR ran about 7 to 12 cycles. MiXCR, applied by TCRdb to the 5' RACE reads, yields one record per CDR3 protein. The table lists fewer than 800,000 distinct CDR3 sequences, around 25% of them singletons. This same sample was also part of a study on T cells of mothers and their children.

Input material: blood. Source of these receptors: a boy under 18 in good health.

The V call is TRBV20-1, the J call TRBJ2-1, with D perhaps being TRBD1 or TRBD2 (5 bases each). Per the germline V gene, CDR1 is DFQATT and CDR2 is SNEGSKA (reference sequence). CDR3 length: 13 amino acids. V lost 7 bases to trimming and J lost 1 base, with 11 bases between them. CDR3 amino acids: CSVRDQSYNEQFF. The CDR3 DNA reads TGCAGTGTCCGGGACCAGTCCTACAATGAGCAGTTCTTC.

This clonotype came up a few times. The chain employs TRBV7-2 and TRBJ1-5, with D perhaps matching TRBD1 (6 bases). The germline CDR1 and CDR2 sequences are SGHTA and FQGNSA. The CDR3 sequence is 15 residues long. V gave up 3 bases and J gave up 4 bases, with 13 bases separating them. The CDR3 here is CASSFVRGENQPQHF. Here the CDR3 DNA reads TGTGCCAGCAGCTTCGTCAGGGGCGAAAATCAGCCCCAGCATTTT.

This clonotype showed up just a few times. The CDR3 protein is CASSLAGTEDVSDTDTQYF. The CDR3 DNA sequence: TGTGCCAGCAGCTTGGCCGGGACAGAGGACGTCTCCGACACAGATACGCAGTATTTT. The chain has TRBV11-2 and TRBJ2-3, with TRBD1 matching over 7 bases. The CDR3 covers 19 residues. From germline, CDR1 is SGHAT and CDR2 FQNNGV. Trimming cost V 3 bases and J 2 bases; bases outside gene matches: 17.

The chain couples TRBV5-5 to TRBJ1-2; no clear D. This CDR3 spans 15 amino acids. Deletions cut 4 bases from V and 5 bases from J, with 18 bases between. The germline V gene encodes CDR1 SGHKS and CDR2 YYEKEE (reference sequence). CDR3 protein: CASSPGDPALYGYTF. DNA of the CDR3: TGTGCCAGCAGCCCCGGTGATCCGGCCCTTTATGGCTACACCTTC.

The chain joins TRBV19 to TRBJ2-7; tentative D call: TRBD1 (7 bases). The CDR3 loop spans 17 amino acids. From germline, CDR1 is LNHDA and CDR2 SQIVND (reference sequence). The V end lost 3 bases, the J end lost 2 bases, and 20 bases lay between the germline ends. This CDR3 is CASSIYRGGTIPYEQYF. The CDR3 DNA is TGTGCCAGTAGTATCTACAGGGGAGGCACTATCCCCTACGAGCAGTACTTC.

The J gene is TRBJ1-1, the V gene TRBV3-1; no clear D gene. The germline V gene encodes CDR1 LGHDT and CDR2 YNNKEL (reference sequence). The CDR3 has 14 residues. V lost 1 base and J 7 bases, leaving 13 bases between the germline ends. This CDR3 is CASSQVQGKGEAFF. The CDR3 DNA reads as TGTGCCAGCAGCCAAGTCCAAGGGAAGGGTGAAGCTTTCTTT.

V and J are TRBV11-2 and TRBJ2-3; the match to TRBD2 covers 8 bases. This CDR3 is built from 17 residues. Per the germline V gene, CDR1 is SGHAT and CDR2 is FQNNGV. Trimming at V came to 0 bases and at J to 2 bases, leaving 7 bases not matched to a gene. The CDR3: CASSLDHSSGLTDTQYF. The DNA of the CDR3 is TGTGCCAGCAGCTTAGATCACTCTAGCGGGCTCACAGATACGCAGTATTTT.

This chain connects TRBV20-1 to TRBJ2-5; 9 nucleotides match TRBD1. The DNA end lines up better with TRBJ2-7; the J call may be wrong. Germline loops: CDR1 DFQATT, CDR2 SNEGSKA (reference sequence). The CDR3 covers 14 residues. The CDR3 DNA reads as TGCAGTGCTAGAGACGCGGGACAGGGCTACGAGCAGTACTTC. Translating gives CSARDAGQGYEQYF.

The chain has TRBV18 and TRBJ2-1; TRBD2 matches at 9 bases. V shed 4 bases and J 7 bases; nucleotides not matched to a gene: 5. This CDR3 contains 14 residues. The germline gives CDR1 KGHSH, CDR2 LQKENI. DNA for the CDR3: TGTGCCAGCTCACGGCGGGAGGGCCATAATGAGCAGTTCTTC. It encodes CASSRREGHNEQFF.

The chain has TRBV7-9 and TRBJ1-1; D remains unclear. Germline V CDR1 and CDR2: SEHNR, FQNEAQ (reference sequence). The CDR3 is 13 amino acids. V was cut by 3 bases and J by 8 bases, with 13 bases left in between. In nucleotides, the CDR3 is TGTGCCAGCAGCTTTTTGGACCGCACAGAAGCTTTCTTT. Its translation: CASSFLDRTEAFF.

V gene TRBV7-8 combines with J gene TRBJ2-3; 8 positions agree with TRBD2. CDR3 size: 13 residues. The germline CDR1 and CDR2 sequences are SGHVS and FQNEAQ. The V segment lost 6 bases and the J segment 6 bases; nucleotides outside the gene matches: 5. CDR3 region: CASSSGDGDTQYF. CDR3 nucleotide sequence: TGTGCCAGCAGTAGCGGGGACGGCGATACGCAGTATTTT.

DNA for the CDR3: TGTGCCAGCAGCCCTCTGGCCACCGGGGAGCTGTTTTTT. Translating gives CASSPLATGELFF. The chain combines TRBV9 with TRBJ2-2; D call uncertain. The CDR3 is 13 residues long. The germline V and J ends were trimmed by 4 bases and 4 bases, with 8 bases remaining between them. Germline V gives CDR1 SGDLS, CDR2 YYNGEE. The complete variable domain, with remaining parts taken from reference TRBV9 and TRBJ2-2, reads DSGVTQTPKHLITATGQRVTLRCSPRSGDLSVYWYQQSLDQGLQFLIQYYNGEERAKGNILERFSAQQFPDLHSELNLSSLELGDSALYFCASSPLATGELFFGEGSRLTVL.

In its sample, this clonotype was seen a few times. The genes are TRBV29-1 and TRBJ1-2, with 7 nucleotides matching TRBD1. Germline V gives CDR1 SQVTM, CDR2 ANQGSEA. The CDR3 is 14 amino acids. V shed 3 bases and J 7 bases; nucleotides not matched to a gene: 11. The CDR3 DNA sequence: TGCAGCGTTGACTGGGACAGTTTATTCTGTGGCTACACCTTC. Translated, it gives CSVDWDSLFCGYTF.

This clonotype turned up a few times. The genes are TRBV12-3 or TRBV12-4 and TRBJ2-1; 8 bases are shared with TRBD1. J gave up 4 bases and V 3 bases, and 2 bases lay outside the gene matches. This CDR3 comprises 14 residues. In nucleotides, the CDR3 is TGTGCCAGCAGTTTTAGGGACAGGTACAATGAGCAGTTCTTC. Encoded protein: CASSFRDRYNEQFF.

In this sample, this clonotype turned up a few times. The chain recombines TRBV2 with TRBJ2-7; D call uncertain. V lost 1 base, J lost 2 bases, and 12 bases lay in between. Germline lookup yields CDR1 SNHLY and CDR2 FYNNEI. The CDR3 has 15 amino acids. In DNA, the CDR3 is TGTGCCAGCAGTGAAGGAATAGGGAAGCCCTACGAGCAGTACTTC. Translated, it gives CASSEGIGKPYEQYF.

The chain links TRBV29-1 to TRBJ2-2, with D maybe TRBD1 (6 bases). Trimming shortened V by 5 bases and J by 6 bases, and 19 bases separated the two germline ends. Germline CDR1 SQVTM, CDR2 ANQGSEA. The CDR3 totals 15 residues. In nucleotides, the CDR3 is TGCAGCGTTTGCGCCGGACAGATTGGGGCCGGGGAGCTGTTTTTT. Its translation is CSVCAGQIGAGELFF.

In this sample, this clonotype turned up a few times. This chain links TRBV25-1 with TRBJ2-5, with a weak D call TRBD2 (6 bases). V was trimmed by 4 bases and J by 6 bases, leaving 12 bases between them. There are 13 residues in the CDR3. Germline loops: CDR1 MGHDK, CDR2 SYGVNS. Here the CDR3 reads CASSGGGTQTQYF. The CDR3 region has the DNA TGTGCCAGCAGTGGAGGCGGGACGCAGACCCAGTACTTC.

The table lists this clonotype with a few counts. The rearrangement links TRBV7-8 to TRBJ1-4, with no clear D. This CDR3 spans 15 amino acids. The germline gives CDR1 SGHVS, CDR2 FQNEAQ. The ends were cut back, 6 bases at V and 4 bases at J, with 15 bases in the middle. This CDR3 is CASRITVRDNEKLFF. CDR3 bases: TGTGCCAGCAGAATAACGGTGCGGGATAATGAAAAACTGTTTTTT.

The rearrangement joins TRBV13 to TRBJ1-4, with TRBD1 as a possible D gene (5 bases). This CDR3 has 14 residues. From germline, CDR1 is PRHDT and CDR2 FYEKMQ (reference sequence). Trimming cost V 0 bases and J 5 bases, with 7 bases left between them. The DNA of the CDR3 is TGTGCCAGCAGCTTAGGGGCAGGGAATGAAAAACTGTTTTTT. This gives the protein CASSLGAGNEKLFF.

This clonotype was counted a few times. V and J are TRBV6-5 and TRBJ2-7; a weak D match, TRBD2 (6 bases). Between the trimmed V and J ends, which lost 0 bases and 4 bases, there was a span of 10 bases. The CDR3 is 14 residues long. CDR1 and CDR2 (germline): MNHEY, SVGAGI. The CDR3 nucleotides read TGTGCCAGCAGTTACTCGGAGGGATCTTACGAGCAGTACTTC. Translation gives CASSYSEGSYEQYF.

V gene TRBV25-1 combines with J gene TRBJ1-5; the match to TRBD1 covers 7 bases. CDR3 length: 16 residues. CDR1 is MGHDK, CDR2 SYGVNS, per germline. Trimming removed 6 bases from V and 2 bases from J; junction bases left unmatched: 10. The CDR3 here is CASRGQGVVGNQPQHF. The DNA of the CDR3 is TGTGCCAGCAGGGGGCAGGGGGTAGTCGGCAATCAGCCCCAGCATTTT.

This sequence joins TRBV5-1 and TRBJ2-5, with D perhaps TRBD2 (6 bases). The J call is uncertain, as TRBJ2-7 better fits the DNA end. This CDR3 is 13 amino acids long. The germline V gene encodes CDR1 SGHRS and CDR2 YFSETQ. CDR3 DNA: TGCGCCAGCAGCTTTGTGACGGGGGTCGAGCAGTACTTC. Translated, it gives CASSFVTGVEQYF.